The sequence of this T cell receptor (beta chain) was determined in a study of radiation and T cells in renal cell carcinoma. The overall study: Nephrectomy followed 15 Gy stereotactic body radiation by 4 weeks.

V gave up 6 bases and J gave up 0 bases; unmatched junction bases: 8. This CDR3 contains 16 residues. Looked up from germline, CDR1 is SEHNR and CDR2 is FQNEAQ (reference sequence). The table came from immunoSEQ multiplex PCR; TCRdb's copy has only in-frame clones and leaves some out. The sample lists 25,000 to 30,000 clones; approximately 84% were seen once. Study results and limitations: Pretreatment tumor biopsies were lacking, so baseline clonotypes are unknown.

Stated time point: blood 2 weeks post-SBRT. Stated treatment: 15 Gy SBRT to primary tumor, nephrectomy 4 weeks later. Clear cell pathology was present in this patient's renal cell carcinoma. By its share, this clone is medium-sized (0.01 to 0.1%). Its antigen is currently unknown. This clonotype was obtained from a man aged 55 to 70 with renal cell carcinoma. The V gene is TRBV7-9, the J gene TRBJ2-7; 10 bases line up with TRBD2. Specimen: blood, collected from a patient whose treatment included radiotherapy and nephrectomy. CDR3 sequence: CASRSTSGRLSYEQYF. Written as DNA, the CDR3 is TGTGCCAGCAGATCGACTAGCGGGCGGCTCTCCTACGAGCAGTACTTC.